Listed below are T cell receptor beta chains from one sample, sequenced in a study of T-cell reconstitution after alpha-beta-depleted transplantation in children. MiXCR was run by TCRdb on the PCR reads, yielding one entry per CDR3 protein. The sample carries 300,000 to 350,000 distinct CDR3 sequences, roughly 25% recorded once. Sequences were derived from PBMCs, mostly from graft donor cells, sampled 180 days after TCRalphabeta/CD19-depleted stem cell transplant. The receptors were gathered from a male patient aged 10-17 years who had a stem cell transplant for acute lymphoblastic leukemia, so the T cells may come from the graft donor. The CDR3 runs from the conserved cysteine through the conserved F or W. D genes are given only for firm matches. Where a row states a size, it is once, few, many or the class of an expanded clone; other rows omit it.

.,TRBV12-3/TRBV12-4,.,TRBJ2-7,CASSLLHHYEQYF,TGTGCCAGCAGTTTACTCCACCACTACGAGCAGTACTTC
.,TRBV10-2,.,TRBJ2-7,CASSALGGLDYEQYF,TGCGCCAGCAGTGCCCTCGGGGGGCTGGATTACGAGCAGTACTTC
.,TRBV4-1,.,TRBJ2-3,CASSRQGRASGFTDTQYF,TGCGCCAGCAGCCGACAGGGAAGGGCTAGCGGATTTACAGATACGCAGTATTTT
TRBD2,TRBV29-1,many,TRBJ2-3,CSVDAGVADTQYF,TGCAGCGTTGACGCGGGGGTTGCAGATACGCAGTATTTT
TRBD1,TRBV7-8,.,TRBJ2-7,CASSLDGTGAYEQYF,TGTGCCAGCAGCTTGGACGGGACAGGGGCGTACGAGCAGTACTTC
.,TRBV6-5,.,TRBJ1-5,CASSYSRGWREPQHF,TGTGCCAGCAGTTACTCGAGAGGGTGGCGGGAGCCCCAGCATTTT
.,TRBV3-1,.,TRBJ2-7,CASSQVPLGHEQYF,TGTGCCAGCAGCCAAGTCCCACTGGGACACGAGCAGTACTTC
TRBD1,TRBV29-1,.,TRBJ1-1,CSVERGTGGTEAFF,TGCAGCGTTGAACGGGGGACAGGGGGGACTGAAGCTTTCTTT
TRBD2,TRBV5-1,many,TRBJ2-7,CASRPTSGSHEQYF,TGCGCCAGCAGGCCGACTAGCGGGAGCCACGAGCAGTACTTC
.,TRBV29-1,.,TRBJ2-1,CSVAPMIIPSSYNEQFF,TGCAGCGTTGCACCGATGATTATACCGAGCTCCTACAATGAGCAGTTCTTC
TRBD2,TRBV9,.,TRBJ2-1,CASSALAGVYNEQFF,TGTGCCAGCAGCGCCCTGGCGGGAGTCTACAATGAGCAGTTCTTC
.,TRBV4-1,few,TRBJ2-7,CASSQEGSRAIYEQYF,TGCGCCAGCAGCCAAGAAGGCAGCAGGGCCATCTACGAGCAGTACTTC
TRBD1,TRBV12-3/TRBV12-4,few,TRBJ1-2,CASSDAGTGAYGYTF,TGTGCCAGCAGTGACGCCGGGACAGGGGCCTATGGCTACACCTTC
TRBD2,TRBV12-3/TRBV12-4,.,TRBJ2-3,CASSPTTSGRSTDTQYF,TGTGCCAGCAGCCCTACGACTAGCGGGAGATCGACAGATACGCAGTATTTT
TRBD1,TRBV5-1,few,TRBJ1-5,CASSLAGTGEQPQHF,TGCGCCAGCAGCTTGGCCGGGACAGGGGAACAGCCCCAGCATTTT
.,TRBV2,.,TRBJ2-7,CASSELEFEQYF,TGTGCCAGCAGTGAACTTGAGTTCGAGCAGTACTTC
.,TRBV5-1,.,TRBJ1-3,CASSSPEDGGGNTIYF,TGCGCCAGCAGCTCGCCCGAGGATGGCGGTGGGAACACCATATATTTT